The rows below give T cell receptor beta chains drawn from one sample of a study of early T cells in non-severe SARS-CoV-2 infection. TCRdb reprocessed the 5' RACE reads with MiXCR, giving one entry per CDR3 protein. The sample yields 80,000 to 95,000 distinct CDR3 sequences, around 13% seen once. The material sequenced was whole blood. These receptors were taken from an adult who was a healthcare worker with PCR-confirmed SARS-CoV-2 infection or an uninfected control (not recorded which). Each CDR3 is given with its conserved first and last residue. The D gene is left open where the match is weak. Part of the rows lack a size; the others show once, few, many or a class for expanded clones.

d_gene: NA
v_gene: TRBV6-2/TRBV6-3
abundance: few
j_gene: TRBJ2-3
CDR3aa: CASSYHGQFTDTQYF
CDR3nt: TGTGCCAGCAGTTACCACGGTCAATTCACAGATACGCAGTATTTT

d_gene: TRBD2
v_gene: TRBV7-7
abundance: many
j_gene: TRBJ2-3
CDR3aa: CASSLGVSGGSGDTQYF
CDR3nt: TGTGCTAGCAGCTTAGGGGTTAGCGGGGGATCAGGAGATACGCAGTATTTT

d_gene: NA
v_gene: TRBV20-1
abundance: NA
j_gene: TRBJ2-3
CDR3aa: CSAQTGRTDTQYF
CDR3nt: TGCAGTGCTCAAACCGGCCGAACAGATACGCAGTATTTT

d_gene: NA
v_gene: TRBV19
abundance: many
j_gene: TRBJ2-7
CDR3aa: CASSIAPGSGGEQYF
CDR3nt: TGTGCCAGTAGTATAGCCCCAGGCAGCGGTGGCGAGCAGTACTTC

d_gene: NA
v_gene: TRBV7-2
abundance: NA
j_gene: TRBJ1-3
CDR3aa: CASSLVRSDSGNTIYF
CDR3nt: TGTGCCAGCAGCTTAGTTCGGTCGGATTCTGGAAACACCATATATTTT

d_gene: TRBD1
v_gene: TRBV2
abundance: NA
j_gene: TRBJ2-2
CDR3aa: CASSPDRGDTGELFF
CDR3nt: TGTGCCAGCAGTCCCGACAGGGGAGACACCGGGGAGCTGTTTTTT

d_gene: TRBD2
v_gene: TRBV20-1
abundance: many
j_gene: TRBJ2-5
CDR3aa: CSAVWLTSAQETQYF
CDR3nt: TGCAGTGCCGTTTGGCTGACTAGCGCTCAAGAGACCCAGTACTTC

d_gene: NA
v_gene: TRBV18
abundance: many
j_gene: TRBJ1-2
CDR3aa: CASSPRDGPFSYTF
CDR3nt: TGTGCCAGCTCACCAAGGGACGGGCCGTTTAGCTACACCTTC

d_gene: NA
v_gene: TRBV29-1
abundance: NA
j_gene: TRBJ2-3
CDR3aa: CSVDPGGTDTQYF
CDR3nt: TGCAGCGTTGATCCAGGGGGCACAGATACGCAGTATTTT

d_gene: TRBD1
v_gene: TRBV4-3
abundance: once
j_gene: TRBJ2-2
CDR3aa: CASSQVSGTETVGELFF
CDR3nt: TGCGCCAGCAGCCAAGTCTCCGGGACAGAAACGGTCGGGGAGCTGTTTTTT

d_gene: TRBD1
v_gene: TRBV5-1
abundance: once
j_gene: TRBJ1-5
CDR3aa: CASSLDGTGNGQPQHF
CDR3nt: TGCGCCAGCAGCTTGGACGGGACAGGGAACGGTCAGCCCCAGCATTTT

d_gene: NA
v_gene: TRBV29-1
abundance: NA
j_gene: TRBJ1-3
CDR3aa: CSVEDNSSGNTIYF
CDR3nt: TGCAGCGTAGAAGACAACTCCAGCGGAAACACCATATATTTT

d_gene: NA
v_gene: TRBV11-3
abundance: few
j_gene: TRBJ2-2
CDR3aa: CASSLAREINTGELFF
CDR3nt: TGTGCCAGCAGCTTAGCCCGGGAAATAAACACCGGGGAGCTGTTTTTT

d_gene: TRBD1
v_gene: TRBV5-1
abundance: few
j_gene: TRBJ2-5
CDR3aa: CASSQPDRDQETQYF
CDR3nt: TGCGCCAGCAGCCAACCGGACAGGGACCAAGAGACCCAGTACTTC

d_gene: TRBD1
v_gene: TRBV11-2
abundance: many
j_gene: TRBJ1-5
CDR3aa: CASSLGTVNQPQHF
CDR3nt: TGTGCCAGCAGCTTGGGGACAGTCAATCAGCCCCAGCATTTT

d_gene: TRBD1
v_gene: TRBV20-1
abundance: many
j_gene: TRBJ1-6
CDR3aa: CSARDPLDRGFLHF
CDR3nt: TGCAGTGCTAGAGATCCCTTGGACAGGGGGTTCCTCCACTTT

d_gene: NA
v_gene: TRBV7-6
abundance: few
j_gene: TRBJ1-1
CDR3aa: CASSLAQGRGEDTEAFF
CDR3nt: TGTGCCAGCAGCTTAGCACAGGGTCGAGGGGAGGACACTGAAGCTTTCTTT

d_gene: NA
v_gene: TRBV29-1
abundance: few
j_gene: TRBJ2-3
CDR3aa: CSVDRGDSGTDTQYF
CDR3nt: TGCAGCGTTGATCGCGGGGACTCGGGCACAGATACGCAGTATTTT

d_gene: TRBD1
v_gene: TRBV28
abundance: few
j_gene: TRBJ1-3
CDR3aa: CASRTGRFSGNTIYF
CDR3nt: TGTGCCAGTCGGACAGGGAGATTCTCTGGAAACACCATATATTTT

d_gene: NA
v_gene: TRBV6-4
abundance: many
j_gene: TRBJ2-2
CDR3aa: CASRGSTGELFF
CDR3nt: TGTGCCAGCAGGGGGTCCACCGGGGAGCTGTTTTTT

d_gene: NA
v_gene: TRBV11-1
abundance: NA
j_gene: TRBJ2-3
CDR3aa: CASSLLSVRADTQYF
CDR3nt: TGTGCCAGCAGCTTATTGTCCGTCCGGGCAGATACGCAGTATTTT

d_gene: NA
v_gene: TRBV7-9
abundance: NA
j_gene: TRBJ1-4
CDR3aa: CASSFIGGTNEKLFF
CDR3nt: TGTGCCAGCAGCTTTATAGGGGGAACTAATGAAAAACTGTTTTTT

d_gene: TRBD1
v_gene: TRBV5-5
abundance: NA
j_gene: TRBJ2-7
CDR3aa: CASSLAGTGSHEQYF
CDR3nt: TGTGCCAGCAGCTTGGCGGGGACAGGGTCCCACGAGCAGTACTTC

d_gene: NA
v_gene: TRBV2
abundance: few
j_gene: TRBJ2-3
CDR3aa: CASTRSSEVGDTQYF
CDR3nt: TGTGCCAGCACCCGTTCAAGTGAGGTCGGGGATACGCAGTATTTT